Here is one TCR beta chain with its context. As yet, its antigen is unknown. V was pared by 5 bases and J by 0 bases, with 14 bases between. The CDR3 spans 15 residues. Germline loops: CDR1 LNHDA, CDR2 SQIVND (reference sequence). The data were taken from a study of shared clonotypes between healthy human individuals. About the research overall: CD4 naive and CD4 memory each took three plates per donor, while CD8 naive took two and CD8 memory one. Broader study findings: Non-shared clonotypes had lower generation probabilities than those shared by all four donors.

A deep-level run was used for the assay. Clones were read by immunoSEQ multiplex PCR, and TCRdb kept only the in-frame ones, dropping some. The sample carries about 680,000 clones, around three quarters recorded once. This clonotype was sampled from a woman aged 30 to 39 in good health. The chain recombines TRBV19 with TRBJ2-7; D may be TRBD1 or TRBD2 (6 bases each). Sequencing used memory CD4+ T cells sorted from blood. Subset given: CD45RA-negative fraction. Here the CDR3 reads CASSDTGRSSYEQYF. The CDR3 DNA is TGTGCCAGTAGTGATACAGGGAGGAGCTCCTACGAGCAGTACTTC.